This T cell receptor beta chain was sequenced during a study of shared clonotypes between healthy human individuals. Assay execution proceeded at the deep level. Using immunoSEQ multiplex PCR, the repertoire was profiled, and TCRdb retains in-frame clones only, with some absent. The table has about 820,000 clones, over 90% seen once. Only CD45RO-negative cells positively selected for CCR7 counted as naive CD8 cells, so terminally differentiated effector memory CD45RA+ cells were excluded. This clone was detected once. The sample holds other DNA sequences that translate to the same CDR3. Per the germline V gene, CDR1 is MNHEY and CDR2 is SMNVEV (reference sequence). The CDR3 sequence is 13 residues long. The V gene lost 3 bases and the J gene lost 3 bases, with 9 bases spanning the gap.

The material sequenced was naive CD8+ T cells sorted from blood. The sequence derives from a man younger than 40 in good health. This sequence joins TRBV27 and TRBJ2-7; D tentatively reads TRBD1 or TRBD2 (5 bases each). The CDR3 nucleotides read TGTGCCAGCAGTTTGGGACGGAACTACGAGCAGTACTTC. As protein: CASSLGRNYEQYF.